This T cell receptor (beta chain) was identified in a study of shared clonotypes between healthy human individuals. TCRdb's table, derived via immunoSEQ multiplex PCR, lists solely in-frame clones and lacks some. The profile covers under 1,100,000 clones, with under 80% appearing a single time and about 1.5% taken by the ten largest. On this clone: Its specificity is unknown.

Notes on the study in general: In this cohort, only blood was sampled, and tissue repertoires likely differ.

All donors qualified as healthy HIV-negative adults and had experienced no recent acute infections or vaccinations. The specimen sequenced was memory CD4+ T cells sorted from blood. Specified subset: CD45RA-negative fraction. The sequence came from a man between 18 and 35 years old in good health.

The CDR3 reads CASSYLSGQLFLTF. The CDR3 coding sequence is TGTGCCAGCAGTTACCTTTCGGGACAGCTATTCCTAACCTTC. The chain links TRBV6-5 to TRBJ1-2, with 7 bases that match TRBD1. V trimming: 2 bases; J trimming: 14 bases; junction bases outside the gene matches: 14. There are 14 residues in the CDR3. Germline V gene data show CDR1 as MNHEY and CDR2 as SVGAGI.